What follows are 28 T cell receptor beta chains derived from one specimen sequenced in a study of shared clonotypes between healthy human individuals. Here immunoSEQ multiplex PCR was the method, and the copy in TCRdb shows in-frame clones only, minus some. The data show about 2.3 million clones, with around 93% seen just once and 0.37% held by the top ten. Material: naive CD4+ T cells from PBMCs. Subset in this sample: CD45RA+ positively selected. The origin of the receptors is a man aged 18 to 29 in good health. Some clones in this sample may be carry-over from other donors' samples.

V gene TRBV19 combines with J gene TRBJ1-1; 9 nucleotides agree with TRBD1. Germline-derived CDR1 and CDR2 are LNHDA and SQIVND (reference sequence). There are 15 residues in the CDR3. With 7 bases clipped from V and 4 bases from J, the junction kept 10 bases outside the gene matches. The CDR3 DNA sequence: TGTGCCAGTAATACACAGGGGGCGAGGGGCACTGAAGCTTTCTTT. Translated: CASNTQGARGTEAFF.

With regard to this clone: One end of the junction is discordant with germline, which a read error may explain. Other DNA sequences in the sample encode the same CDR3. This chain joins TRBV5-1 and TRBJ1-1; D is undetermined. Germline V gene sequence: CDR1 SGHRS, CDR2 YFSETQ. The CDR3 is made up of 14 amino acids. CDR3 DNA: TGCGCCAGCAGCTTGGGACACCGGGAAACTGAAGCTTTTTTT. Amino acid sequence: CASSLGHRETEAFF.

The rearrangement links TRBV4-1 to TRBJ2-7; 13 positions match TRBD2. Trimming at V came to 1 base and at J to 4 bases, leaving 7 bases not matched to a gene. The length of the CDR3 is 17 residues. CDR1 and CDR2 from the germline V gene are MGHRA and YSYEKL. The CDR3 reads CASSQGTSGSIGYEQYF. Written as DNA, the CDR3 is TGCGCCAGCAGCCAAGGGACTAGCGGGAGTATTGGGTACGAGCAGTACTTC.

The genes are TRBV7-9 and TRBJ2-3, with D perhaps matching TRBD2 (6 bases). The ends were cut back, 0 bases at V and 2 bases at J, with 9 bases in the middle. This CDR3 is 15 amino acids long. Germline V gene sequence: CDR1 SEHNR, CDR2 FQNEAQ (reference sequence). CDR3 protein: CASSLASGLTDTQYF. CDR3 sequence (DNA): TGTGCCAGCAGCTTAGCTAGCGGTCTCACAGATACGCAGTATTTT.

The chain employs TRBV6-5 and TRBJ2-7; weak D call: TRBD2 (7 bases). CDR3 size: 15 residues. V was pared by 4 bases and J by 2 bases, with 15 bases between. Germline values: CDR1 MNHEY, CDR2 SVGAGI. The chain's CDR3 is CASSLRGRGTYEQYF. The CDR3, as DNA: TGTGCCAGCAGTTTGAGGGGGAGGGGAACCTACGAGCAGTACTTC.

V usage is TRBV18 and J usage is TRBJ2-5, with D possibly matching TRBD2 (6 bases). CDR1 is KGHSH and CDR2 is LQKENI in the germline V gene. This CDR3 is 14 amino acids long. Trimming pared 2 bases from V and 3 bases from J, leaving 10 bases between. CDR3 sequence: CASSPRWGEETQYF. The CDR3 coding sequence is TGTGCCAGCTCACCAAGGTGGGGGGAAGAGACCCAGTACTTC.

The chain employs TRBV29-1 and TRBJ2-7; no reliable D call. Germline V gene lookup returns CDR1 SQVTM and CDR2 ANQGSEA. Trimming removed 6 bases from V and 1 base from J, with 13 bases in between. The CDR3 is 13 residues long. CDR3 sequence: CSVRPSRSYEQYF. The CDR3 coding sequence is TGCAGCGTCCGACCGTCCCGGTCCTACGAGCAGTACTTC.

The rearrangement uses TRBV25-1 and TRBJ2-7; 9 bases fit TRBD2. With V trimmed by 6 bases and J by 6 bases, 6 bases remained unmatched. Germline V gene sequence: CDR1 MGHDK, CDR2 SYGVNS. The CDR3 is 13 amino acids. For the CDR3, the DNA is TGTGCCAGCAGCCTAGCGGGACGGAGCGAGCAGTACTTC. It codes for CASSLAGRSEQYF.

The rearrangement uses TRBV29-1 and TRBJ1-6, with TRBD1 matching over 8 bases. The CDR3 loop spans 13 amino acids. The junction had 8 bases not matched to a gene; V was cut back by 7 bases and J by 9 bases. Germline CDR1 and CDR2: SQVTM and ANQGSEA. The CDR3 here is CSAADRETSPLHF. The CDR3 nucleotides read TGCAGCGCCGCGGACAGGGAGACTTCACCCCTCCACTTT.

V usage is TRBV6-5 and J usage is TRBJ2-1; 10 nucleotides align to TRBD2. CDR3 length equals 15 residues. Germline CDR1 is MNHEY and CDR2 is SVGAGI. Trimming at V came to 8 bases and at J to 9 bases, leaving 13 bases not matched to a gene. The CDR3 DNA reads TGTGCCAGCGCAGCGGGGGGGGTGAAGGTTACTGAGCAGTTCTTC. It encodes CASAAGGVKVTEQFF.

This CDR3 is CASSTLTGGSNQPQHF. The CDR3 DNA reads as TGTGCCAGTAGTACCTTGACAGGGGGGAGCAATCAGCCCCAGCATTTT. The chain combines TRBV19 with TRBJ1-5, with TRBD1 identical over 9 bases. Trimming at V came to 4 bases and at J to 1 base, leaving 5 bases not matched to a gene. The CDR3 contains 16 residues. CDR1 and CDR2 from the germline V gene are LNHDA and SQIVND (reference sequence). The full variable domain, rest sourced from reference TRBV19 and TRBJ1-5, is DGGITQSPKYLFRKEGQNVTLSCEQNLNHDAMYWYRQDPGQGLRLIYYSQIVNDFQKGDIAEGYSVSREKKESFPLTVTSAQKNPTAFYLCASSTLTGGSNQPQHFGDGTRLSIL.

This chain uses TRBV19 with TRBJ2-2; TRBD2 might be the D (5 bases). Germline CDR1 reads LNHDA; CDR2 reads SQIVND (reference sequence). V lost 3 bases, J lost 0 bases, and 11 bases lay in between. This CDR3 contains 16 residues. The chain's CDR3 is CASSIPRDANTGELFF. In nucleotides, the CDR3 is TGTGCCAGTAGTATTCCGAGGGATGCGAACACCGGGGAGCTGTTTTTT.

As to this clone: Other DNA variants within this sample encode the same CDR3. This chain uses TRBV7-2 with TRBJ1-4; 10 bases align to TRBD1. Germline CDR1 and CDR2: SGHTA and FQGNSA. The CDR3 length is 14 residues. The J segment lost 7 bases and the V segment lost 5 bases, leaving 4 bases of the junction unmatched. The CDR3 loop reads CASSLDRGSEKLFF. The CDR3 coding sequence is TGTGCCAGCAGCCTGGACAGGGGGAGTGAAAAACTGTTTTTT.

This chain joins TRBV7-7 and TRBJ2-2; 10 positions match TRBD2. Germline V lookup: CDR1 SSHAT, CDR2 FNYEAQ (reference sequence). The length of the CDR3 is 17 residues. V lost 1 base to trimming and J lost 0 bases; unmatched junction nucleotides: 2. As DNA, the CDR3 is TGTGCCAGCAGCTTAGGCCTAGCGGGAGCGAACACCGGGGAGCTGTTTTTT. This codes for CASSLGLAGANTGELFF.

The chain recombines TRBV27 with TRBJ2-1, with D possibly being TRBD1 or TRBD2 (5 bases each). This CDR3 comprises 15 residues. V gave up 0 bases and J gave up 4 bases, with 10 bases separating them. The germline V gene encodes CDR1 MNHEY and CDR2 SMNVEV (reference sequence). This chain's CDR3 is CASSLSGVPYNEQFF. The CDR3 DNA reads TGTGCCAGCAGTTTATCGGGGGTTCCGTACAATGAGCAGTTCTTC.

Of note for this clone: This same CDR3 is encoded by further DNA sequences in the sample. The rearrangement uses TRBV9 and TRBJ2-3, with a tentative D call TRBD1 (6 bases). The V end lost 0 bases, the J end lost 5 bases, and 10 bases lay between the germline ends. This CDR3 has 14 amino acids. The V gene's germline CDR1 is SGDLS and CDR2 YYNGEE. The CDR3 DNA reads TGTGCCAGCAGCGTAGCAGGGGCGGAAGATACGCAGTATTTT. Translated: CASSVAGAEDTQYF. Variable domain in full (rest from reference TRBV9 and TRBJ2-3): DSGVTQTPKHLITATGQRVTLRCSPRSGDLSVYWYQQSLDQGLQFLIQYYNGEERAKGNILERFSAQQFPDLHSELNLSSLELGDSALYFCASSVAGAEDTQYFGPGTRLTVL.

In DNA form, the CDR3 reads TGTGCCAGTAGTATCCGGCCAGGGATCAATAACGATAGCAATCAGCCCCAGCATTTT. Protein: CASSIRPGINNDSNQPQHF. The chain carries TRBV19 and TRBJ1-5; maybe TRBD1 (5 bases). Germline lookup yields CDR1 LNHDA and CDR2 SQIVND (reference sequence). V was clipped by 3 bases and J by 0 bases, with 21 bases between them. The CDR3 totals 19 residues.

The chain is built from TRBV28 and TRBJ2-3, with D possibly TRBD2 on 5 matching bases. CDR3 size: 15 residues. V lost 7 bases to trimming and J lost 6 bases, with 20 bases between them. The germline gives CDR1 MDHEN, CDR2 SYDVKM. CDR3 protein: CASTDSAGLRDTQYF. The CDR3 DNA sequence: TGTGCCAGCACGGACTCTGCTGGGCTGAGGGATACGCAGTATTTT.

This rearrangement joins TRBV7-6 to TRBJ1-3; 9 bases align to TRBD1. Germline V lookup: CDR1 SGHVS, CDR2 FNYEAQ. J gave up 0 bases and V 0 bases, and 12 bases lay outside the gene matches. The CDR3 has 20 amino acids. CDR3 sequence reads: CASSLAPGTGSIYSGNTIYF. The CDR3 bases are TGTGCCAGCAGCTTAGCCCCCGGGACAGGGAGTATCTACTCTGGAAACACCATATATTTT.

This sequence joins TRBV4-1 and TRBJ2-7; TRBD2 aligns across 7 bases. Germline trimming cut 5 bases from V and 0 bases from J; bases unmatched to any gene: 7. The CDR3 contains 15 residues. Looked up from germline, CDR1 is MGHRA and CDR2 is YSYEKL. DNA of the CDR3: TGCGCCAGCAGCAAAGGGTGGGGGGGCTCCTACGAGCAGTACTTC. As protein: CASSKGWGGSYEQYF.

V and J are TRBV18 and TRBJ1-1, with 7 bases aligning to TRBD1. J lost 4 bases, V lost 5 bases, and 16 bases had no gene match. Germline CDR1 KGHSH, CDR2 LQKENI. The CDR3 has 17 amino acids. CDR3: CASSVGQGGVRGTEAFF. The CDR3 nucleotides read TGTGCCAGCTCAGTTGGGCAGGGGGGAGTTAGAGGCACTGAAGCTTTCTTT.

This clone was counted once. The gene calls are TRBV15 and TRBJ2-1; TRBD2 matches 7 bases. Germline assignment: CDR1 LNHNV and CDR2 YYDKDF (reference sequence). V lost 5 bases, J lost 0 bases, and 10 bases stayed unmatched. This CDR3 comprises 17 residues. The CDR3 reads CATSLGGTSDSYNEQFF. The CDR3 nucleotides are TGTGCCACCAGCCTGGGGGGGACGTCGGACTCCTACAATGAGCAGTTCTTC.

The chain carries TRBV7-8 and TRBJ1-2, with D perhaps TRBD1 (6 bases). Trimming took 4 bases from V and 4 from J, leaving 10 bases between them. In germline, CDR1 is SGHVS, CDR2 FQNEAQ. The CDR3 spans 13 residues. The CDR3 nucleotides read TGTGCCAGCAGCTCTGAGGGGGGCTATGGCTACACCTTC. Translating it yields CASSSEGGYGYTF.

The chain recombines TRBV5-4 with TRBJ2-1; 8 positions match TRBD2. CDR3 length: 16 residues. The germline V gene encodes CDR1 SGHNT and CDR2 YYREEE (reference sequence). The J segment lost 3 bases and the V segment lost 4 bases, leaving 9 bases of the junction unmatched. The CDR3 sequence is CASSKTGGTNYNEQFF. CDR3 nucleotides: TGTGCCAGCAGCAAAACGGGGGGGACTAACTACAATGAGCAGTTCTTC.

A single count supports this clone. The rearrangement links TRBV5-1 to TRBJ2-1, with TRBD2 matching over 11 bases. The CDR3 has 15 amino acids. The V gene end was trimmed by 5 bases and the J gene end by 0 bases; junction bases not matched to a gene: 1. The germline V gene encodes CDR1 SGHRS and CDR2 YFSETQ. This chain's CDR3 is CASRLAGASYNEQFF. In DNA, the CDR3 is TGCGCCAGCAGACTAGCGGGAGCCTCCTACAATGAGCAGTTCTTC. Drawing the rest from reference TRBV5-1 and TRBJ2-1, the complete variable domain is KAGVTQTPRYLIKTRGQQVTLSCSPISGHRSVSWYQQTPGQGLQFLFEYFSETQRNKGNFPGRFSGRQFSNSRSEMNVSTLELGDSALYLCASRLAGASYNEQFFGPGTRLTVL.

The chain has TRBV5-8 and TRBJ1-2; tentatively, D is TRBD1 (6 bases). CDR3 length: 14 amino acids. CDR1 SGHTS and CDR2 YDEGEE come from the germline V gene. The germline V and J ends were trimmed by 4 bases and 4 bases, with 14 bases remaining between them. The CDR3 loop is CASSTGTIIYGYTF. The CDR3 DNA reads TGTGCCAGCAGCACCGGGACAATAATCTATGGCTACACCTTC.

V is TRBV5-1 and J is TRBJ1-2; weak D call: TRBD1 (6 bases). Germline values: CDR1 SGHRS, CDR2 YFSETQ. V was cut by 6 bases and J by 5 bases, with 17 bases left in between. This CDR3 has 14 amino acids. The CDR3 DNA is TGCGCCAGCACATCCTCTGGACAGCTTTATGGCTACACCTTC. It is translated as CASTSSGQLYGYTF.

In this sample, this clone turned up once. V is TRBV28 and J is TRBJ2-7, with D perhaps assigned TRBD1 or TRBD2 (5 bases each). Trimming cost V 11 bases and J 2 bases, with 19 bases left between them. This CDR3 is 14 amino acids long. Germline V gene sequence: CDR1 MDHEN, CDR2 SYDVKM. The CDR3 region is CAGSWQEGTYEQYF. CDR3 DNA: TGTGCCGGATCCTGGCAAGAGGGGACCTACGAGCAGTACTTC.